Listed below are T cell receptor beta chains from one sample, sequenced in a study of human T cells and chemical hapten exposure. TCRdb used MiXCR to reprocess the RACE reads, holding one entry per CDR3 protein. The table includes 35,000 to 50,000 distinct CDR3 sequences, 10% to 13% detected once. Sequencing used whole blood, obtained in connection with sensitization to the hapten diphenylcyclopropenone (DPC). All receptors derive from a man under 40 with alopecia areata. Some clones in this sample may be carry-over from other donors' samples. Both conserved end residues are trimmed from each CDR3. A D gene is named only where the DNA matches it firmly.

J	D	V	CDR3
TRBJ2-2	-	TRBV12-3/TRBV12-4	ASRRFAGELF
TRBJ1-1	TRBD1	TRBV4-1	ASSQADRGPNTEAF
TRBJ1-1	-	TRBV29-1	SGGPGHLNTEAF
TRBJ2-1	-	TRBV11-2	ASSLRSGDFSYNEQF
TRBJ2-4	-	TRBV20-1	SARDSSPGRVAKNIQY
TRBJ1-1	-	TRBV29-1	SVEDGTEAF
TRBJ1-1	-	TRBV20-1	SAKKDTEAF
TRBJ2-1	TRBD2	TRBV5-1	ASSSEGLAGFEQF
TRBJ2-5	-	TRBV29-1	SVSSGPQETQY
TRBJ1-1	-	TRBV28	ASSPDGMSTEAF
TRBJ2-3	TRBD1	TRBV29-1	SVEDSSVGTGVLEVRDTQY
TRBJ2-7	-	TRBV20-1	SARGTQSSYEQY
TRBJ2-5	-	TRBV27	ASSLISGAGETQY
TRBJ2-1	-	TRBV6-1	ASSLRSGQTYNEQF
TRBJ2-1	-	TRBV12-3/TRBV12-4	ASSLGAGEQF
TRBJ2-2	-	TRBV29-1	SVGDTGELF
TRBJ1-1	-	TRBV4-1	ASSQDRPGRVRDTEAF
TRBJ1-1	-	TRBV5-1	ASSLVGGLAPNTEAF
TRBJ1-4	TRBD1	TRBV7-3	ASSRNRGEKLF
TRBJ1-2	-	TRBV11-2	ASSLKTGLGYT
TRBJ1-6	TRBD1	TRBV6-6	ASSRDSGSPLH
TRBJ1-1	TRBD1	TRBV7-9	ASSRQGAEAF
TRBJ2-7	-	TRBV4-1	ASSQDSLGKGLQY
TRBJ1-1	TRBD1	TRBV18	ASSPMRTGNLKRGVNTEAF
TRBJ2-5	-	TRBV5-1	ASSWDLQETQY
TRBJ1-1	-	TRBV6-6	ASVATNTEAF
TRBJ2-5	-	TRBV5-1	ASSYLSSGQETQY
TRBJ2-3	-	TRBV24-1	ATSDPETLNTDTQY
TRBJ2-3	TRBD2	TRBV7-8	ASSLALSSSGSPDTQY
TRBJ1-5	-	TRBV3-1	ASSQGQLARANQPQH
TRBJ1-1	TRBD1	TRBV6-2/TRBV6-3	ASSKTGVGEAF
TRBJ1-4	-	TRBV18	ASSPRGGGLF
TRBJ1-4	-	TRBV7-9	ASSETVERGEKLF
TRBJ1-6	-	TRBV5-1	ASSLRDGALH
TRBJ2-1	TRBD2	TRBV11-2	ASSLGASGGAYNEQF
TRBJ2-3	TRBD2	TRBV12-3/TRBV12-4	ASTSPGTSGFTDTQY
TRBJ2-1	-	TRBV7-6	ASSQKLSGTYEQF
TRBJ2-3	-	TRBV6-4	ASSDLRDSNTGTSGIASTDTQY
TRBJ2-1	TRBD2	TRBV7-6	ASSASLAGAYNEQF
TRBJ2-1	TRBD2	TRBV4-2	ASSQDQAGGLYNEQF
TRBJ2-7	TRBD1	TRBV14	ASSLQTGAAYEQY
TRBJ2-1	TRBD2	TRBV9	ASSLNSGANNEQF
TRBJ2-1	-	TRBV10-1	ASSETRFNEQF